The 22 T cell receptor beta chains below come from one sample, sequenced in a study of shared clonotypes between healthy human individuals. Produced via immunoSEQ multiplex PCR; TCRdb's table is partial and in-frame only. This table has around 700,000 clones, around 72% appearing once. Sequenced input: memory CD4+ T cells sorted from blood. The subset is: CD45RA-negative fraction. These receptors were taken from a woman aged 25 to 39 in good health.

This clone was counted a few times. The chain carries TRBV11-3 and TRBJ1-2; D not resolved. In germline, CDR1 is SGHNT, CDR2 YENEEA. This CDR3 is built from 14 residues. Deletions cut 6 bases from V and 4 bases from J, with 15 bases between. This chain's CDR3 is CASSFPGALYGYTF. DNA for the CDR3: TGTGCCAGCAGTTTTCCGGGAGCCCTCTATGGCTACACCTTC.

This clone came up many times. This sequence joins TRBV6-1 and TRBJ1-1; D is uncertain. V lost 8 bases and J lost 0, with 10 bases in between. There are 13 residues in the CDR3. The germline V gene has CDR1 MNHNS and CDR2 SASEGT. The CDR3 reads CASFPQVNTEAFF. CDR3 DNA sequence: TGTGCCAGCTTCCCTCAAGTGAACACTGAAGCTTTCTTT.

This clone was seen once. V gene TRBV27 combines with J gene TRBJ2-7; no reliable D call. There are 11 residues in the CDR3. V lost 5 bases and J 4 bases, leaving 6 bases between the germline ends. CDR1 and CDR2 from the germline V gene are MNHEY and SMNVEV (reference sequence). CDR3 in DNA: TGTGCCAGCAGTAACAAGTACGAGCAGTACTTC. This encodes CASSNKYEQYF.

The chain combines TRBV7-9 with TRBJ1-1; TRBD1 might be the D (6 bases). Deletions cut 1 base from V and 3 bases from J, with 12 bases between. Germline-derived CDR1 and CDR2 are SEHNR and FQNEAQ (reference sequence). The CDR3 consists of 15 residues. The CDR3 reads CASSLGRHRDTEAFF. The CDR3 DNA follows: TGTGCCAGCAGCTTAGGAAGGCACAGGGACACTGAAGCTTTCTTT.

The rearrangement uses TRBV2 and TRBJ2-7; 9 bases are a match to TRBD1. V shed 7 bases, J shed 3 bases, and the junction held 10 bases outside the gene matches. From germline, CDR1 is SNHLY and CDR2 FYNNEI. The CDR3 consists of 15 residues. CDR3 loop: CASTSGTGGVYEQYF. In nucleotides, the CDR3 is TGTGCCAGCACCTCGGGAACAGGGGGCGTCTACGAGCAGTACTTC.

The J gene is TRBJ2-3, the V gene TRBV9, with D uncertain. Between the trimmed V and J ends, which lost 4 bases and 4 bases, there was a span of 13 bases. The CDR3 is made up of 14 amino acids. Germline-derived CDR1 and CDR2 are SGDLS and YYNGEE. The CDR3 DNA sequence: TGTGCCAGCAGCCACACAAACTCGGCAGATACGCAGTATTTT. Translation: CASSHTNSADTQYF.

As to this clone: Additional DNA sequences in this sample encode the identical CDR3. J is TRBJ2-1 and V is TRBV7-7; TRBD2 might be the D (5 bases). This CDR3 is built from 13 residues. Germline V gene data show CDR1 as SSHAT and CDR2 as FNYEAQ (reference sequence). Trimming took 0 bases from V and 8 from J, leaving 8 bases between them. The CDR3 spells CASSLAEADEQFF. CDR3 coding DNA: TGTGCCAGCAGCTTAGCGGAGGCAGATGAGCAGTTCTTC.

This chain links TRBV28 with TRBJ1-2, with 8 bases aligning to TRBD1. Losses at the gene ends were 2 bases for V and 11 bases for J; bases not matched to a gene: 4. This CDR3 region has 12 residues. Germline V CDR1 and CDR2: MDHEN, SYDVKM. The CDR3 DNA is TGTGCCAGCAGTTTACGGACAGGGCGATACACCTTC. Translation gives CASSLRTGRYTF.

The genes are TRBV11-2 and TRBJ2-2; D is unresolved. Trimming left V 5 bases short and J 9 bases short, with 16 bases between. The CDR3 spans 14 residues. Germline V lookup: CDR1 SGHAT, CDR2 FQNNGV. The CDR3 protein is CASSPEVRKRELFF. CDR3 nucleotide sequence: TGTGCCAGCAGCCCTGAAGTTAGGAAACGGGAGCTGTTTTTT.

This clone came up once. This sequence joins TRBV9 and TRBJ2-3; 10 nucleotides line up with TRBD2. Per the germline V gene, CDR1 is SGDLS and CDR2 is YYNGEE. V lost 3 bases, J lost 4 bases, and 5 bases stayed unmatched. CDR3 size: 15 residues. CDR3 DNA: TGTGCCAGCAGCGCCCTAGCGGGAGTAGCAGATACGCAGTATTTT. Its protein product is CASSALAGVADTQYF.

The chain combines TRBV5-1 with TRBJ2-5, with D tentatively TRBD1 (5 bases). V was cut by 0 bases and J by 5 bases, with 14 bases left in between. Germline V gene sequence: CDR1 SGHRS, CDR2 YFSETQ. The CDR3 has 15 residues. CDR3 sequence: CASSLGAGRGETQYF. The CDR3 DNA is TGCGCCAGCAGCTTGGGGGCAGGGCGTGGGGAGACCCAGTACTTC.

This chain links TRBV4-2 with TRBJ2-1, with D uncertain. Germline-derived CDR1 and CDR2 are LGHNA and YNFKEQ. This CDR3 region has 13 residues. The V gene lost 1 base and the J gene lost 8 bases, with 9 bases spanning the gap. CDR3 in amino acids: CASSQVTIYEQFF. The CDR3 nucleotides read TGTGCCAGCAGCCAAGTAACAATCTATGAGCAGTTCTTC.

V and J are TRBV30 and TRBJ1-1, with 8 bases matching TRBD1. Trimming cost V 3 bases and J 11 bases; bases outside gene matches: 11. CDR3 length: 13 residues. CDR1 is GTSNPN and CDR2 is SVGIG in the germline V gene (reference sequence). In DNA, the CDR3 is TGTGCCTGGAGGCAGGGGGCTAGGGGATCGGCTTTCTTT. It codes for CAWRQGARGSAFF.

V usage is TRBV28 and J usage is TRBJ2-3; 10 bases are a match to TRBD2. This CDR3 spans 19 amino acids. The germline V gene encodes CDR1 MDHEN and CDR2 SYDVKM. V shed 3 bases, J shed 6 bases, and the junction held 18 bases outside the gene matches. The CDR3 bases are TGTGCCAGCAGTTTTCAGGCGAGCGGGAGGGCCCGGATTATGGATACGCAGTATTTT. Translation gives CASSFQASGRARIMDTQYF.

This rearrangement joins TRBV6-5 to TRBJ2-6; D remains ambiguous. Germline CDR1 MNHEY, CDR2 SVGAGI. V was shortened by 6 bases and J by 0 bases, with 9 bases between the two germline ends. There are 15 residues in the CDR3. In nucleotides, the CDR3 is TGTGCCAGCAGGCCCCTTCTCTCTGGGGCCAACGTCCTGACTTTC. It yields the protein CASRPLLSGANVLTF.

V is TRBV7-9 and J is TRBJ2-3, with D maybe TRBD1 (5 bases). In germline, CDR1 is SEHNR, CDR2 FQNEAQ (reference sequence). This CDR3 region has 12 residues. V was clipped by 5 bases and J by 8 bases, with 11 bases between them. In nucleotides, the CDR3 is TGTGCCAGCAGCATCGGTCAGGGTACGCAGTATTTT. Residues: CASSIGQGTQYF.

This chain links TRBV19 with TRBJ2-7, with D unclear. Trimming shortened V by 1 base and J by 3 bases, and 10 bases separated the two germline ends. The CDR3 length is 14 residues. The germline CDR1 and CDR2 sequences are LNHDA and SQIVND (reference sequence). The CDR3 nucleotides read TGTGCCAGTAGTATAGGGGCTCAGAGCTACGAGCAGTACTTC. Its protein is CASSIGAQSYEQYF.

The chain carries TRBV23-1 and TRBJ1-5, with D unclear. TRBV23-1 belongs to the ORF category, with a function that is uncertain. Between the trimmed V and J ends, which lost 3 bases and 0 bases, there was a span of 18 bases. CDR3 length equals 18 residues. The CDR3 DNA reads TGCGCCAGCAGTCACGAGGGAAATATTTTTAATAGCAATCAGCCCCAGCATTTT. Translated: CASSHEGNIFNSNQPQHF.

This clone showed up just once. The same CDR3 is also encoded by other DNA sequences in this sample. This chain uses TRBV7-3 with TRBJ1-1; no clear D. Trimming stripped 5 bases from V and 1 base from J, with 8 bases between. Looked up from germline, CDR1 is SGHTA and CDR2 is FQGTGA. The CDR3 length is 13 residues. CDR3: CASSRDSNTEAFF. The CDR3 DNA follows: TGTGCCAGCAGCCGAGACTCGAACACTGAAGCTTTCTTT. The full variable domain, with the rest looked up from reference TRBV7-3 and TRBJ1-1, is GAGVSQTPSNKVTEKGKYVELRCDPISGHTALYWYRQSLGQGPEFLIYFQGTGAADDSGLPNDRFFAVRPEGSVSTLKIQRTERGDSAVYLCASSRDSNTEAFFGQGTRLTVV.

This clone was counted only a few times. The chain has TRBV18 and TRBJ2-2; TRBD1 aligns across 8 bases. The CDR3 is 17 residues long. The V and J ends lost 4 bases and 4 bases, in that order; junction bases with no gene match: 11. Germline CDR1 KGHSH, CDR2 LQKENI. The CDR3, as DNA: TGTGCCAGCTCACTTTCCTGGACAGGGTTGGGCACCGGGGAGCTGTTTTTT. It specifies CASSLSWTGLGTGELFF.

This clone was seen more than once but under ten times. The chain couples TRBV14 to TRBJ2-1; D unclear. This CDR3 is 18 amino acids long. Trimming shortened V by 2 bases and J by 2 bases, and 19 bases separated the two germline ends. The germline V gene encodes CDR1 SGHDN and CDR2 FVKESK. CDR3: CASSQTFGPRAPYNEQFF. The DNA of the CDR3 is TGTGCCAGCAGCCAAACCTTCGGCCCCCGGGCCCCCTACAATGAGCAGTTCTTC.

As concerns this clone: The sample has other DNA sequences that encode this CDR3 too. The rearrangement joins TRBV5-8 to TRBJ1-5; 9 nucleotides match TRBD1. Trimming at V came to 4 bases and at J to 4 bases, leaving 3 bases not matched to a gene. CDR1 is SGHTS, CDR2 YDEGEE, per germline. This CDR3 contains 14 residues. CDR3 loop: CASSTGQGNQPQHF. The CDR3 DNA reads as TGTGCCAGCAGCACCGGACAGGGGAATCAGCCCCAGCATTTT.